This TCR beta chain comes out of a study of cytomegalovirus exposure and HLA in healthy donors. Study-level findings and limits: The presence/absence work took it that sequencing depth was about the same across donors. TRBV6-2, TRBV6-3 and some other V segments were unresolvable in 87-base-pair reads. Accurate prediction of most subjects' HLA-A and HLA-B alleles from TCR beta sequences was reported.

PCR was performed using 60 Vbeta and 13 Jbeta primers. Using immunoSEQ multiplex PCR, the repertoire was profiled, and TCRdb retains in-frame clones only, with some absent. Among roughly 140,000 clones, 79% were seen once, and the ten largest hold roughly 3.4%. This CDR3 contains 17 residues. V shed 4 bases, J shed 9 bases, and the junction held 15 bases outside the gene matches. Germline assignment: CDR1 SGHRS and CDR2 YFSETQ. About this clone: Its antigen remains unknown.

This sequence originates from a human donor in good health. The material sequenced was PBMCs. V gene TRBV5-1 combines with J gene TRBJ1-6, with 8 bases aligning to TRBD1. In DNA, the CDR3 is TGCGCCAGCAGCCCGGGAGCCGGACAGGGAGTAGGTTCACCCCTCCACTTT. It specifies CASSPGAGQGVGSPLHF.